This T cell receptor (beta chain) was documented in a study of blood T cell repertoires in COVID-19 (dated by TCRdb to 2019 to 2021). In terms of the full investigation: Samples from collaborators originated in the United States, Italy and Spain and spanned both the acute and convalescent phases of COVID-19. The material from the prospective study consisted of cDNA or gDNA derived from T cells, B-cell-depleted T cells, or PBMCs. Deeply sampled blood TCRbeta repertoires from subjects exposed to, actively infected with, or recovered from COVID-19 were included in the dataset. The repertoires were made available in a free public database intended to serve as a resource for research on the immune response to SARS-CoV-2. The samples were drawn from two sources: the first 160 participants of the ongoing ImmuneRACE study, and some 1,300 subjects contributed by 6 global collaborators. Sample metadata almost always included a de-identified subject ID, COVID-19 status, age in years and sex. Where HLA class I and class II types were available, the types were taken from metadata supplied by the sample provider, not from assay-based typing.

From cysteine to phenylalanine, the CDR3 is 14 amino acids long. Only CDR3 DNA is held: 42 bases, read in frame from base 1. The germline V gene encodes CDR1 MNHEY and CDR2 SVGAGI. Relative to germline, V is 8 bases shorter and J is 1 base shorter, with 12 bases between their ends. TCRbeta CDR3 regions were amplified from genomic DNA using the immunoSEQ Assay, a bias-controlled multiplex PCR. The paper's processing steps were these. The number of nucleated cells in each sample was estimated by amplification of reference gene primers within the assay. Sequence reads were collapsed and filtered to measure the absolute abundance of every unique TCRbeta CDR3 rearrangement. For each sample, productive Simpson clonality was calculated as the square root of Simpson's diversity index across productive rearrangements. In TCRdb, the immuneACCESS table is reduced to in-frame sequences with V and J assigned. These tables do not hold every clone; where another copy was compared, an unresolved V gene accounts for under half, and the others remain unexplained. V and J calls plus clone size are reproduced from that table; the DNA served to infer D and trimming. The table for this sample lists 290,000 or so clones; roughly nine tenths of them were counted only once. The top ten hold 2% to 3% of the sample.

Collaborating institutions collected whole blood in K2EDTA tubes following their own protocols. Collaborator samples were shipped for TCRbeta analysis as frozen whole blood, isolated PBMCs, or DNA extracted from either sample type. This clone is a singleton in its sample. Its binding antigen is unknown. Per-base quality was not reported, and no clone a single base away is much larger than it. Broader findings and caveats from the paper: Clinical and demographic metadata were provided uncurated, with the amount varying by source and participant.

The source material was peripheral blood. The chain uses TRBV6-5 and TRBJ2-4; the D gene cannot be resolved reliably. The sequence was obtained from a man aged 18 to 30 with active or convalescent COVID-19. CDR3 reads: CASQKGAAKNIQYF. Here is the DNA: TGTGCCAGCCAAAAAGGAGCCGCCAAAAACATTCAGTACTTC.